A single sample gave rise to the 16 T cell receptor beta chains below, sequenced in a study of T cells in Graves' hyperthyroidism and ophthalmopathy. TCR beta CDR3 regions were amplified from RNA transcripts. The primer set for the first-round RT-PCR of the TCR CDR3 was HTBI. TCRdb re-called the multiplex PCR reads with MiXCR, one entry per CDR3 protein. The sample shows hundreds of thousands of distinct CDR3 sequences, about a third of them seen only once. Sequencing used blood. These receptors were collected from a woman aged 40 to 55 with Graves' hyperthyroidism.

The chain has TRBV20-1 and TRBJ1-2; a possible D gene is TRBD1 (6 bases). Looked up from germline, CDR1 is DFQATT and CDR2 is SNEGSKA (reference sequence). Trimming took off 5 bases at V and 7 bases at J, with 23 bases between the two ends. There are 15 residues in the CDR3. This chain's CDR3 is CSASTRGSAGSGYTF. Written as DNA, the CDR3 is TGCAGTGCTTCGACGAGGGGGTCTGCGGGCTCTGGCTACACCTTC.

Ten or more counts support this clonotype. The V and J genes are TRBV10-3 and TRBJ2-6, with no clear D. The CDR3 spans 17 residues. Trimming left V 3 bases short and J 0 bases short, with 12 bases between. Per the germline V gene, CDR1 is ENHRY and CDR2 is SYGVKD. DNA of the CDR3: TGTGCCATCAGTGATAGGGCCATCTTCTCTGGGGCCAACGTCCTGACTTTC. Its translation: CAISDRAIFSGANVLTF.

V and J are TRBV7-2 and TRBJ2-3; 7 bases match TRBD1. The germline V gene has CDR1 SGHTA and CDR2 FQGNSA. This CDR3 has 15 amino acids. The J segment lost 3 bases and the V segment lost 7 bases, leaving 10 bases of the junction unmatched. CDR3 sequence (DNA): TGTGCCAGCACCCGTCCGGGACAGCGGACAGATACGCAGTATTTT. It yields the protein CASTRPGQRTDTQYF.

This clonotype was detected many times. This chain uses TRBV7-2 with TRBJ1-2; D unresolved. CDR1 and CDR2 from the germline V gene are SGHTA and FQGNSA. Between the trimmed V and J ends, which lost 1 base and 8 bases, there was a span of 8 bases. The CDR3 runs 12 residues. The DNA for the CDR3 is TGTGCCAGCAGCTTAGAAAGGTGGGGCTACACCTTC. This codes for CASSLERWGYTF.

The CDR3 DNA reads TGTGCCAGCAGTAACTCGTTGGAGGCCACTGAAGCTTTCTTT. It is translated as CASSNSLEATEAFF. The genes are TRBV7-9 and TRBJ1-1; no reliable D call. V shed 6 bases and J shed 4 bases, with 15 bases lying between them. The CDR3 covers 14 residues. CDR1 and CDR2 from the germline V gene are SEHNR and FQNEAQ (reference sequence).

The chain employs TRBV9 and TRBJ1-1, with TRBD1 as a possible D gene (5 bases). This CDR3 spans 15 amino acids. Germline V gene data show CDR1 as SGDLS and CDR2 as YYNGEE. The germline V and J ends were trimmed by 4 bases and 1 base, with 14 bases remaining between them. CDR3: CASSPTGTANTEAFF. DNA of the CDR3: TGTGCCAGCAGCCCTACGGGGACGGCGAACACTGAAGCTTTCTTT. Based on the CDR3 plus reference TRBV9 and TRBJ1-1, the full variable domain is DSGVTQTPKHLITATGQRVTLRCSPRSGDLSVYWYQQSLDQGLQFLIQYYNGEERAKGNILERFSAQQFPDLHSELNLSSLELGDSALYFCASSPTGTANTEAFFGQGTRLTVV.

The rearrangement links TRBV19 to TRBJ1-1; D is perhaps TRBD1 (5 bases). This CDR3 comprises 12 residues. Trimming took 8 bases from V and 0 from J, leaving 7 bases between them. Germline CDR1 reads LNHDA; CDR2 reads SQIVND (reference sequence). The CDR3 nucleotides are TGTGCCAGTGGGGACCTGAACACTGAAGCTTTCTTT. Translation gives CASGDLNTEAFF.

This clonotype was counted ten times or more. V and J are TRBV6-5 and TRBJ1-1; the match to TRBD1 covers 7 bases. The CDR3 is 17 residues long. V was pared by 0 bases and J by 7 bases, with 14 bases of the junction left unmatched. Germline V lookup: CDR1 MNHEY, CDR2 SVGAGI. In DNA, the CDR3 is TGTGCCAGCAGTTACTCCGGGACAGCGGTATTCAATAGTGAAGCTTTCTTT. Translating it yields CASSYSGTAVFNSEAFF.

This chain links TRBV12-3 or TRBV12-4 with TRBJ1-1; 8 nucleotides match TRBD1. The CDR3 spans 14 residues. J was trimmed by 9 bases and V by 6 bases; bases with no gene match: 12. The CDR3 region is CASRRTGTETKAFF. In DNA form, the CDR3 reads TGTGCCAGCAGGCGGACAGGGACAGAGACGAAAGCTTTCTTT.

This clonotype was found many times. The chain combines TRBV29-1 with TRBJ2-6; no clear D gene. The germline V gene encodes CDR1 SQVTM and CDR2 ANQGSEA. The CDR3 is 13 amino acids. The V gene lost 7 bases and the J gene lost 0 bases, with 7 bases spanning the gap. The CDR3 sequence is CSAVISGANVLTF. The CDR3 bases are TGCAGCGCGGTCATCTCTGGGGCCAACGTCCTGACTTTC.

This clonotype was seen repeatedly, ten times or more. V and J are TRBV10-2 and TRBJ1-1; D possibly corresponds to TRBD1 (6 bases). The CDR3 has 14 amino acids. CDR1 is WSHSY and CDR2 is SAAADI in the germline V gene. V was clipped by 7 bases and J by 4 bases, with 16 bases between them. The DNA for the CDR3 is TGCGCCAGCACCCCCGGGCGGGGGGCCACTGAAGCTTTCTTT. Translated, it gives CASTPGRGATEAFF.

Many counts were recorded for this clonotype. V gene TRBV11-2 combines with J gene TRBJ2-7, with 9 bases lining up with TRBD1. This CDR3 spans 13 amino acids. Looked up from germline, CDR1 is SGHAT and CDR2 is FQNNGV. Trimming at V came to 6 bases and at J to 5 bases, leaving 5 bases not matched to a gene. The CDR3 region is CASRRTGADEQYF. In DNA form, the CDR3 reads TGTGCCAGCAGGCGGACAGGGGCGGACGAGCAGTACTTC.

This clonotype showed up just once. This chain uses TRBV29-1 with TRBJ2-7; D unresolved. V lost 6 bases and J lost 3, with 15 bases in between. The CDR3 loop spans 13 amino acids. The germline V gene has CDR1 SQVTM and CDR2 ANQGSEA. The CDR3, as DNA: TGCAGCGTCTATAATGGTGGGGACTACGAGCAGTACTTC. It encodes CSVYNGGDYEQYF.

CDR3 sequence: CASSLFAGQQHF. Written as DNA, the CDR3 is TGTGCCAGCAGTTTATTCGCCGGACAACAGCATTTT. The gene calls are TRBV28 and TRBJ1-5; tentatively, D is TRBD1 (5 bases). Trimming stripped 1 base from V and 13 bases from J, with 11 bases between. Looked up from germline, CDR1 is MDHEN and CDR2 is SYDVKM. CDR3 length equals 12 residues.

This clonotype was seen once. The chain recombines TRBV4-1 with TRBJ1-1; 9 nucleotides line up with TRBD1. V dropped 3 bases and J dropped 5; count of bases not matched to a gene: 4. Germline CDR1 is MGHRA and CDR2 is YSYEKL. This CDR3 has 14 amino acids. The CDR3 reads CASSHWDRVTEAFF. The CDR3 DNA sequence: TGCGCCAGCAGCCACTGGGACAGGGTGACTGAAGCTTTCTTT.

This chain uses TRBV7-2 with TRBJ1-4; D not certain. The CDR3 length is 13 residues. V shed 5 bases and J shed 8 bases, with 12 bases lying between them. Germline CDR1 is SGHTA and CDR2 is FQGNSA. The CDR3 here is CASSPREAEKLFF. The CDR3, as DNA: TGTGCCAGCAGCCCCCGGGAGGCGGAAAAACTGTTTTTT. The full variable domain, completed using reference TRBV7-2 and TRBJ1-4, is GAGVSQSPSNKVTEKGKDVELRCDPISGHTALYWYRQSLGQGLEFLIYFQGNSAPDKSGLPSDRFSAERTGGSVSTLTIQRTQQEDSAVYLCASSPREAEKLFFGSGTQLSVL.